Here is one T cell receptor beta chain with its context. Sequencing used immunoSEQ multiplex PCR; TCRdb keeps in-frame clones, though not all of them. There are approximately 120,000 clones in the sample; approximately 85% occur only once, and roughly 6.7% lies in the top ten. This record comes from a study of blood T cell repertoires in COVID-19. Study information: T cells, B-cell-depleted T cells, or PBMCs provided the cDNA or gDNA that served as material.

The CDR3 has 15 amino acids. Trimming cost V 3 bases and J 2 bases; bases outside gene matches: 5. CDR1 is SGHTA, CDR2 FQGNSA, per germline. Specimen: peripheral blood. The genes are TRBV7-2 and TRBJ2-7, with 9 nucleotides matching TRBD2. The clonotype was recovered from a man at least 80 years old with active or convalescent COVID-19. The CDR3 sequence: CASSLLGLAPYEQYF. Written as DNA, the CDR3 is TGTGCCAGCAGCTTGTTAGGACTAGCGCCCTACGAGCAGTACTTC. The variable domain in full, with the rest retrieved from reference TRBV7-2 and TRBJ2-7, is GAGVSQSPSNKVTEKGKDVELRCDPISGHTALYWYRQSLGQGLEFLIYFQGNSAPDKSGLPSDRFSAERTGGSVSTLTIQRTQQEDSAVYLCASSLLGLAPYEQYFGPGTRLTVT.